This T cell receptor (beta chain) was captured by sequencing in a study of blood T cells in healthy people across ages. Broader study findings: Unsorted PBMCs ruled out conclusive naive versus antigen-experienced comparison.

This clonotype was picked up one time. Its antigen remains unidentified. Between the trimmed V and J ends, which lost 3 bases and 7 bases, there was a span of 6 bases. Germline CDR1 is LNHDA and CDR2 is SQIVND (reference sequence). The length of the CDR3 is 12 residues. Peripheral blood was drawn, around 9.4 milliliters per donor. Every sample had a minimum of 7 million PBMCs isolated. The authors ran a second PCR of roughly 6 to 12 cycles using a sample-barcoded 5' primer and a J-beta primer mix. MiXCR was run by TCRdb on the 5' RACE reads, yielding one entry per CDR3 protein. The sample lists 600,000 or so distinct CDR3 sequences, approximately 30% seen once, with 15% to 19% in the top ten.

Sequences were obtained from blood. The chain combines TRBV19 with TRBJ1-4, with a weak D call TRBD1 (5 bases). The sequence was collected from a woman of 80 years or more in good health. CDR3 DNA sequence: TGTGCCAGTAGTATGACAGCTGAAAAACTGTTTTTT. It translates to CASSMTAEKLFF. The full variable domain, completed using reference TRBV19 and TRBJ1-4, is DGGITQSPKYLFRKEGQNVTLSCEQNLNHDAMYWYRQDPGQGLRLIYYSQIVNDFQKGDIAEGYSVSREKKESFPLTVTSAQKNPTAFYLCASSMTAEKLFFGSGTQLSVL.